This T cell receptor beta chain derives from a study of cytomegalovirus exposure and HLA in healthy donors. Study at large: The same platform was used for the 110 or so validation repertoires as for the approximately 610 first-cohort repertoires, as reported in a later analysis.

Trimming cost V 7 bases and J 0 bases, with 6 bases left between them. The CDR3 is 13 residues long. Germline V gene lookup returns CDR1 MNHNS and CDR2 SASEGT. Study-wide results and caveats: The classifier reportedly diagnosed cytomegalovirus status with high specificity and sensitivity.

Libraries were prepared by immunoSEQ multiplex PCR; TCRdb keeps only in-frame clonotypes and omits some of them. The repertoire holds more than 75,000 clones, with 85% to 95% as singletons. Separation from the 666-subject first cohort characterized the roughly 130-subject validation cohort, to which the donors belonged. On this clone: Its specificity is not known.

Sequenced material: PBMCs. This TCR derives from a man younger than 30 in good health and CMV-seronegative. The chain is built from TRBV6-1 and TRBJ1-4; D gene ambiguous. In DNA, the CDR3 is TGTGCCAGCACACCGGCAACTAATGAAAAACTGTTTTTT. It is translated as CASTPATNEKLFF.